This T cell receptor (beta chain) came from a study of T cell responses to AZD1222 COVID-19 vaccine. Whole-study findings and limits: There were vaccine-associated CD4 TCRs across spike, dominant at 160-218 and 743-854.

The CDR3 is 13 amino acids. Trimming pared 6 bases from V and 4 bases from J, leaving 12 bases between. Comments on this clone: Its antigen is not known.

Repertoires were generated with immunoSEQ multiplex PCR, while TCRdb's copy carries only in-frame clones and drops some. This table holds approximately 92,000 clones, roughly nine tenths found once. This chain links TRBV12-3 or TRBV12-4 with TRBJ1-2; the D gene is possibly TRBD1 (5 bases). The sample here was peripheral blood, taken on day 0 of AZD1222 vaccination. The TCR sequence derives from an adult in good health. The CDR3: CASSPGGSYGYTF. CDR3 bases: TGTGCCAGCAGCCCCGGGGGTAGCTATGGCTACACCTTC.